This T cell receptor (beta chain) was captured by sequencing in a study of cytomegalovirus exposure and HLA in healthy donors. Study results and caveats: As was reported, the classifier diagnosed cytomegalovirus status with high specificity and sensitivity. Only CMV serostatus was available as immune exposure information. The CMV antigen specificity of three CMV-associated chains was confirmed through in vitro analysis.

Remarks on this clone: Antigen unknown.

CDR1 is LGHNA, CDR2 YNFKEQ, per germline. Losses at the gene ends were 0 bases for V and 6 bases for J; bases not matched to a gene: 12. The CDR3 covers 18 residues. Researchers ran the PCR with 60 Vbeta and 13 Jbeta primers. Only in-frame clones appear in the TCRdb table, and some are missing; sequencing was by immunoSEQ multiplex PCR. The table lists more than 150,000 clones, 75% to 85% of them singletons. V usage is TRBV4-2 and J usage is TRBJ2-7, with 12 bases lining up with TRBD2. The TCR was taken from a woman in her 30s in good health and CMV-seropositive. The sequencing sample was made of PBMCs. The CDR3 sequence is CASSQDWRASGGAVEQYF. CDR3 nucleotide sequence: TGTGCCAGCAGCCAAGATTGGAGGGCTAGCGGGGGGGCCGTCGAGCAGTACTTC.